What follows are 9 T cell receptor beta chains derived from one specimen sequenced in a study of Ad26.COV2.S vaccination and SARS-CoV-2 variants. The sample's treatment: roughly 20 received Ad26.COV2.S at low or high dose, single or two shots; 5 received placebo; per-sample allocation not given. Sampling happened 63 days after the first vaccine or placebo injection. Clones were read by immunoSEQ multiplex PCR, and TCRdb kept only the in-frame ones, dropping some. The sample includes about half a million clones, 89% of them seen just once. The specimen was peripheral blood, collected in a trial of Ad26.COV2.S vaccine versus placebo. Receptor source: a person between 18 and 65 years old who received the Ad26.COV2.S COVID-19 vaccine or a placebo.

This sequence joins TRBV7-6 and TRBJ2-5; D is possibly TRBD1 (5 bases). V dropped 0 bases and J dropped 1 base, with 15 bases sitting between them. This CDR3 has 17 amino acids. CDR1 and CDR2 from the germline V gene are SGHVS and FNYEAQ. The CDR3 reads CASSLAAADRGQETQYF. The CDR3 region has the DNA TGTGCCAGCAGCTTAGCGGCGGCAGACAGAGGCCAAGAGACCCAGTACTTC.

The genes are TRBV10-2 and TRBJ1-1; maybe TRBD1 (5 bases). Germline values: CDR1 WSHSY, CDR2 SAAADI. CDR3 length equals 15 residues. The ends were cut back, 7 bases at V and 1 base at J, with 16 bases in the middle. The CDR3 bases are TGCGCCAGCATCCAACCGGGACGGAAGAACACTGAAGCTTTCTTT. Translation: CASIQPGRKNTEAFF.

This chain connects TRBV25-1 to TRBJ2-2, with TRBD1 matching over 9 bases. This CDR3 region has 14 residues. V shed 4 bases, J shed 5 bases, and the junction held 2 bases outside the gene matches. The germline gives CDR1 MGHDK, CDR2 SYGVNS. In DNA form, the CDR3 reads TGTGCCAGCAGTGGGGGGACAGGGACCGGGGAGCTGTTTTTT. Its protein is CASSGGTGTGELFF.

This chain links TRBV7-9 with TRBJ2-1; D possibly corresponds to TRBD2 (5 bases). From germline, CDR1 is SEHNR and CDR2 FQNEAQ (reference sequence). Trimming shortened V by 1 base and J by 5 bases, and 18 bases separated the two germline ends. The CDR3 consists of 17 residues. The CDR3 protein is CASSLEVRFEGNNEQFF. CDR3 nucleotide sequence: TGTGCCAGCAGCTTAGAGGTGAGGTTCGAGGGCAACAATGAGCAGTTCTTC.

The V gene is TRBV7-6, the J gene TRBJ2-7, with a possible D match to TRBD2 (6 bases). V lost 1 base and J lost 1, with 14 bases in between. This CDR3 contains 16 residues. The V gene's germline CDR1 is SGHVS and CDR2 FNYEAQ. The CDR3 bases are TGTGCCAGCAGCTTAGTTGTGGCTAGCGATTCCTACGAGCAGTACTTC. Protein sequence: CASSLVVASDSYEQYF.

The V call is TRBV4-1, the J call TRBJ2-3, with 13 positions matching TRBD2. Germline CDR1 and CDR2: MGHRA and YSYEKL. V trimming: 3 bases; J trimming: 4 bases; junction bases outside the gene matches: 7. The CDR3 covers 17 residues. Written as DNA, the CDR3 is TGCGCCAGCAGCCAGGGAGGACTAGCGGGAGTGTCAGATACGCAGTATTTT. As protein: CASSQGGLAGVSDTQYF.

The rearrangement links TRBV11-2 to TRBJ2-5; 8 bases fit TRBD1. Germline CDR1 is SGHAT and CDR2 is FQNNGV. V gave up 5 bases and J gave up 4 bases; unmatched junction bases: 6. There are 14 residues in the CDR3. The chain's CDR3 is CASSVDRVSETQYF. The CDR3 nucleotides read TGTGCCAGCAGCGTGGACAGGGTTTCAGAGACCCAGTACTTC.

The genes are TRBV5-1 and TRBJ2-1; 9 bases line up with TRBD2. CDR1 and CDR2 from the germline V gene are SGHRS and YFSETQ. CDR3 length: 14 amino acids. Trimming took 4 bases from V and 10 from J; bases not matched to a gene: 9. The chain's CDR3 is CASSAGTSRGEQFF. The CDR3 bases are TGCGCCAGCAGCGCCGGGACTAGCCGGGGGGAGCAGTTCTTC.

J is TRBJ2-1 and V is TRBV11-2, with 7 nucleotides matching TRBD1. The germline V gene encodes CDR1 SGHAT and CDR2 FQNNGV. The CDR3 loop spans 17 amino acids. V shed 1 base and J 2 bases; nucleotides not matched to a gene: 8. CDR3 nucleotide sequence: TGTGCCAGCAGCTTAGGTTACAGGGGATGGCCCTACAATGAGCAGTTCTTC. Translation gives CASSLGYRGWPYNEQFF. Combining the CDR3 with reference TRBV11-2 and TRBJ2-1 gives the whole variable domain EAGVAQSPRYKIIEKRQSVAFWCNPISGHATLYWYQQILGQGPKLLIQFQNNGVVDDSQLPKDRFSAERLKGVDSTLKIQPAKLEDSAVYLCASSLGYRGWPYNEQFFGPGTRLTVL.